This T cell receptor beta chain was sequenced in a study of cytomegalovirus exposure and HLA in healthy donors. Study context: Samples from HLA-typed donors yielded about 85 million unique TCRs in an early data release.

With respect to this clone: No antigen is known for it.

Study results and limitations: Analysis performed later showed TCR beta chains linked to HLA being more clonally expanded than equally common others. With DRB1 most and HLA-C fewest, TCR association rates differed between HLA loci in a later analysis.

13 Jbeta primers and 60 Vbeta primers were used for the PCR. In the original processing: In a later analysis, the count reached some 73 million unique TCR beta chains, with roughly 11 million shared. Using immunoSEQ multiplex PCR, the repertoire was profiled, and TCRdb retains in-frame clones only, with some absent. The V and J calls and clone size come from that table; D and trimming were worked out from the DNA. This sample has 150,000 to 200,000 clones, with about 80% found just once. This TCR was sampled from a man aged 50 to 59 in good health and CMV-seropositive. Sample: PBMCs.

CDR3 residues: CASSFGDQRGGLEQYF. The CDR3 bases are TGTGCCAGCAGTTTTGGGGATCAGCGGGGGGGCCTCGAGCAGTACTTC. The chain combines TRBV27 with TRBJ2-7; 10 bases map to TRBD2. CDR3 length: 16 amino acids. J was trimmed by 6 bases and V by 3 bases; bases with no gene match: 11. Looked up from germline, CDR1 is MNHEY and CDR2 is SMNVEV (reference sequence).